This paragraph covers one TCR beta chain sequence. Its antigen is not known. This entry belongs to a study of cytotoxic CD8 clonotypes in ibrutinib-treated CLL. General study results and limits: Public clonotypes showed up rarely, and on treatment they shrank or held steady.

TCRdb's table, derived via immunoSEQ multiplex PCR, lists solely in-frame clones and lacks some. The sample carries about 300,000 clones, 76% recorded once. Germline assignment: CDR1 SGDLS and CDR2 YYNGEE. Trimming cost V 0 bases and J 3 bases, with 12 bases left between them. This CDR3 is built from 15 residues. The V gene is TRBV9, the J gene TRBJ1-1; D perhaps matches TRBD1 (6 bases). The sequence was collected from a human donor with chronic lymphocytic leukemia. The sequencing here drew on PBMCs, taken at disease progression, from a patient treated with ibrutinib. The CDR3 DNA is TGTGCCAGCAGCGTAGACGGGGGCGCGTACACTGAAGCTTTCTTT. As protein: CASSVDGGAYTEAFF.